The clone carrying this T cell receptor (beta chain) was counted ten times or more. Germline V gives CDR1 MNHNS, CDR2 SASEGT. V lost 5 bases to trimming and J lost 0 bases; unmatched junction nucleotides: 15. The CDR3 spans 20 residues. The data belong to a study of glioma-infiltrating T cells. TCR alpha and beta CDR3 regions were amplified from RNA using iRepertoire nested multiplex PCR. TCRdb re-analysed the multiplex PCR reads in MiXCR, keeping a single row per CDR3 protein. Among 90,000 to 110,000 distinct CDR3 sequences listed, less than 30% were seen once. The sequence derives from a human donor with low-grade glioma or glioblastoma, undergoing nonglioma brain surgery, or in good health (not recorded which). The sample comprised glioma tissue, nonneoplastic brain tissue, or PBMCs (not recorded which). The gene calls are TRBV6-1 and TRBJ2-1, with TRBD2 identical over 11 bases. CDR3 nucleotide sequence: TGTGCCAGCAGTAACCGACTAGCGGGATTACTATCTTTCTCCTACAATGAGCAGTTCTTC. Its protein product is CASSNRLAGLLSFSYNEQFF.